The clone carrying this T cell receptor beta chain was picked up a small number of times. TCRdb re-analysed the reads in MiXCR, keeping a single row per CDR3 protein. The sample lists around 180,000 distinct CDR3 sequences, over 25% occurring once. The source of the sample is a study of T cell repertoires in cytomegalovirus infection. Germline-derived CDR1 and CDR2 are SGHTA and FQGNSA. The CDR3 is made up of 14 amino acids. Trimming removed 5 bases at V and 10 bases at J, with 15 bases between. This sequence originates from a human donor in good health (CMV status not recorded). Some clones in this sample may be carry-over from other donors' samples. The chain carries TRBV7-2 and TRBJ1-6; weak D call: TRBD1 (6 bases). Sequencing was carried out using PBMCs. The CDR3 nucleotides read TGTGCCAGCAGCGCCGGGACAACTGTCTCACCCCTCCACTTT. It codes for CASSAGTTVSPLHF.